These 8 T cell receptor beta chains were sequenced from one sample in a study of graft-versus-host responses after intestinal transplantation. Only in-frame clones appear in the TCRdb table, and some are missing; sequencing was by immunoSEQ multiplex PCR. The data contain about 89,000 clones, 80% to 95% of them singletons. The antigens of these receptors remain unknown. Sequencing used unstimulated CD4+ T cells sorted from spleen or lymph node cells, obtained before intestinal transplant. These receptors were obtained from a human donor who received an intestinal transplant.

J is TRBJ2-7 and V is TRBV5-1; D call uncertain. The CDR3 is made up of 16 amino acids. From germline, CDR1 is SGHRS and CDR2 YFSETQ. V lost 0 bases and J lost 3, with 16 bases in between. The CDR3 region is CASSLGFGVSLYEQYF. The CDR3 DNA sequence: TGCGCCAGCAGCTTGGGATTTGGGGTCTCGCTCTACGAGCAGTACTTC.

The rearrangement joins TRBV4-1 to TRBJ2-7, with 9 bases lining up with TRBD1. Germline V gives CDR1 MGHRA, CDR2 YSYEKL. The CDR3 is 16 amino acids. With 1 base clipped from V and 3 bases from J, the junction kept 7 bases outside the gene matches. CDR3 region: CASSQGRGQGFYEQYF. In DNA, the CDR3 is TGCGCCAGCAGCCAAGGACGGGGACAGGGTTTCTACGAGCAGTACTTC.

The gene calls are TRBV5-8 and TRBJ2-5; 8 bases align to TRBD1. The CDR3 has 15 residues. V dropped 1 base and J dropped 6; count of bases not matched to a gene: 8. From germline, CDR1 is SGHTS and CDR2 YDEGEE. The CDR3 region is CASSLPPGGGKTQYF. The CDR3 DNA reads as TGTGCCAGCAGCTTGCCCCCAGGGGGCGGAAAGACCCAGTACTTC.

This clone has more than one count but fewer than ten. This chain joins TRBV19 and TRBJ1-4; D might be TRBD1 (5 bases). V lost 5 bases and J 8 bases, leaving 12 bases between the germline ends. CDR3 length: 13 amino acids. Per the germline V gene, CDR1 is LNHDA and CDR2 is SQIVND (reference sequence). Here the CDR3 DNA reads TGTGCCAGTAGTGGGGCCAGGAGCGAAAAACTGTTTTTT. Amino acids: CASSGARSEKLFF.

The rearrangement links TRBV11-2 to TRBJ2-7, with TRBD2 matching over 8 bases. Germline assignment: CDR1 SGHAT and CDR2 FQNNGV. Germline trimming cut 1 base from V and 7 bases from J; bases unmatched to any gene: 9. The CDR3 consists of 15 residues. The CDR3 DNA sequence: TGTGCCAGCAGCTTAGCGGGAGGGCCGCTGGGGGAGCAGTACTTC. It is translated as CASSLAGGPLGEQYF.

This chain uses TRBV5-1 with TRBJ2-7; 10 positions agree with TRBD2. J gave up 1 base and V 3 bases, and 10 bases lay outside the gene matches. CDR3 length: 17 amino acids. The V gene's germline CDR1 is SGHRS and CDR2 YFSETQ. Written as DNA, the CDR3 is TGCGCCAGCAGCTGGGTTCTAGCGGGGGACCGATCCTACGAGCAGTACTTC. Residues: CASSWVLAGDRSYEQYF.

V is TRBV15 and J is TRBJ1-4; a weak D match, TRBD1 (6 bases). Germline loops: CDR1 LNHNV, CDR2 YYDKDF (reference sequence). The V end lost 3 bases, the J end lost 6 bases, and 17 bases lay between the germline ends. The CDR3 consists of 16 residues. The CDR3 bases are TGTGCCACCAGCAGGGTTCCTCAGGGGAGGTATGAAAAACTGTTTTTT. As protein: CATSRVPQGRYEKLFF. The full variable domain, rest sourced from reference TRBV15 and TRBJ1-4, is DAMVIQNPRYQVTQFGKPVTLSCSQTLNHNVMYWYQQKSSQAPKLLFHYYDKDFNNEADTPDNFQSRRPNTSFCFLDIRSPGLGDTAMYLCATSRVPQGRYEKLFFGSGTQLSVL.

The chain employs TRBV7-2 and TRBJ1-4, with D possibly being TRBD1 (6 bases). The CDR3 runs 14 residues. The germline V gene encodes CDR1 SGHTA and CDR2 FQGNSA. Between the trimmed V and J ends, which lost 4 bases and 11 bases, there was a span of 17 bases. DNA for the CDR3: TGTGCCAGCAGCTCCCTTTCCAGGGGCCCCAAACTGTTTTTT. Residues: CASSSLSRGPKLFF.